Described below is a single T cell receptor (beta chain) sequence and its context. Data came from immunoSEQ multiplex PCR; TCRdb stores just in-frame clones and leaves some out. The sample has fewer than 150,000 clones, about nine tenths seen once; the top ten hold 1.5% to 2%. These data are taken from a study of T cell responses to AZD1222 COVID-19 vaccine. V dropped 3 bases and J dropped 8 bases, with 13 bases sitting between them. The length of the CDR3 is 14 residues. The germline V gene has CDR1 KGHSH and CDR2 LQKENI. The rearrangement uses TRBV18 and TRBJ1-4; the D gene is possibly TRBD1 (5 bases). The source was peripheral blood, collected 28 days after the second AZD1222 dose. The receptor's source is an adult who received the AZD1222 COVID-19 vaccine. This CDR3 is CASSPIGTGEKLFF. For the CDR3, the DNA is TGTGCCAGCTCACCCATCGGGACGGGGGAAAAACTGTTTTTT.